The 16 T cell receptor beta chains listed next were all sequenced from one sample in a study of blood T cells in healthy people across ages. A J-beta primer mix and a sample-barcoded 5' primer were used in a second PCR of roughly 6 to 12 cycles. One entry per CDR3 protein results from TCRdb running MiXCR on the 5' RACE reads. The sample lists some 750,000 distinct CDR3 sequences, 22% occurring once. Material: blood. The receptors were sampled from a man aged 70-80 years in good health.

Concerning this clonotype itself: Its ends do not fully match the called genes, so a read error is possible. This chain uses TRBV5-1 with TRBJ2-3, with D perhaps TRBD1 (6 bases). The CDR3 is 14 amino acids. The germline gives CDR1 SGHRS, CDR2 YFSETQ. The CDR3 DNA sequence: TGTGCCAGCAGGGCAGGGGTCAGCACAGATACGCAGTATTTT. It specifies CASRAGVSTDTQYF.

This clonotype has a handful of counts. The chain carries TRBV5-4 and TRBJ1-2; D possibly corresponds to TRBD1 (5 bases). Trimming cost V 1 base and J 5 bases, with 15 bases left between them. The CDR3 has 15 amino acids. Germline CDR1 SGHNT, CDR2 YYREEE (reference sequence). The CDR3 DNA reads as TGTGCCAGCAGCTTGAACGGGGCAGATTGGTATGGCTACACCTTC. Protein sequence: CASSLNGADWYGYTF.

This clonotype was seen only a few times. A much larger clone is a single base away; this may be a read error. The J gene is TRBJ2-5, the V gene TRBV29-1; D may match TRBD1 or TRBD2 (5 bases each). The CDR3 runs to 14 residues. CDR1 SQVTM and CDR2 ANQGSEA come from the germline V gene. The CDR3 sequence: CSVEDRNGAEAQYF. Written as DNA, the CDR3 is TGCAGCGTTGAAGATCGTAACGGGGCAGAGGCCCAGTACTTC.

Concerning this clonotype: This may stem from a read error, because a much larger clone lies one nucleotide away. The chain joins TRBV28 to TRBJ2-5; the D gene is possibly TRBD1 (6 bases). The tail of the sequence fits TRBJ2-7 better, so the J call may be wrong. This CDR3 region has 12 residues. CDR1 and CDR2 (germline): MDHEN, SYDVKM. The CDR3 sequence is CASSDRTYEQYF. CDR3 nucleotides: TGTGCCTCTTCGGACAGAACCTACGAGCAGTACTTC.

The chain links TRBV20-1 to TRBJ1-5; D unresolved. CDR1 and CDR2 from the germline V gene are DFQATT and SNEGSKA (reference sequence). The V gene lost 3 bases and the J gene lost 2 bases, with 8 bases spanning the gap. This CDR3 has 13 amino acids. DNA of the CDR3: TGCAGTGCTAGTCTGGACGGCAATCAGCCCCAGCATTTT. This codes for CSASLDGNQPQHF.

This clonotype was found a few times. CDR3 bases: TGCGCCAGCAGCTCCCGGACAGGGGGGTTTTCCTACAATGAGCAGTTCTTC. Residues: CASSSRTGGFSYNEQFF. The rearrangement joins TRBV5-1 to TRBJ2-1; TRBD1 aligns across 10 bases. V shed 3 bases, J shed 1 base, and the junction held 7 bases outside the gene matches. Looked up from germline, CDR1 is SGHRS and CDR2 is YFSETQ. The CDR3 sequence is 17 residues long.

This clonotype was detected a few times. CDR3 sequence: CASSELSGRYEQYV. The DNA of the CDR3 is TGTGCCAGCAGTGAACTTAGCGGGAGGTACGAGCAGTACGTC. This chain joins TRBV2 and TRBJ2-7; 10 nucleotides line up with TRBD2. V dropped 2 bases and J dropped 4; count of bases not matched to a gene: 2. Germline V gene lookup returns CDR1 SNHLY and CDR2 FYNNEI. The CDR3 is 14 residues long.

This clonotype was seen at least ten times. The chain combines TRBV7-2 with TRBJ1-5; possibly TRBD1 for D (5 bases). The V end was cut by 0 bases, the J end by 6 bases, with 12 bases between. Germline CDR1 and CDR2: SGHTA and FQGNSA. The CDR3 is 15 residues long. Here the CDR3 reads CASSLATGQGQPQHF. CDR3 nucleotide sequence: TGTGCCAGCAGCTTAGCGACGGGGCAAGGTCAGCCCCAGCATTTT.

About this clonotype: This may be a read error, as it is one base from a much larger clone. The CDR3 reads CASSRTCEAFF. CDR3 nucleotide sequence: TGTGCCAGCAGCCGGACGTGTGAAGCTTTCTTT. The J gene is TRBJ1-1, the V gene TRBV6-5; D is unresolved. The CDR3 runs to 11 residues. The V and J ends lost 6 bases and 7 bases respectively, with 9 bases between them. From germline, CDR1 is MNHEY and CDR2 SVGAGI.

The J gene is TRBJ1-1, the V gene TRBV5-1; 9 positions match TRBD1. The CDR3 is made up of 15 amino acids. The trim removed 0 bases at V and 5 bases at J, leaving 5 bases unmatched. CDR1 and CDR2 from the germline V gene are SGHRS and YFSETQ. DNA for the CDR3: TGCGCCAGCAGCTTGGAGGGACAGGGCAGGACTGAAGCTTTCTTT. Translating gives CASSLEGQGRTEAFF.

This clonotype was counted only a few times. The CDR3 DNA is TGTGCCAGCAGTGAGGCGGGAAACACCATATATTTT. Translating gives CASSEAGNTIYF. The rearrangement joins TRBV6-1 to TRBJ1-3; D gene ambiguous. Germline CDR1 reads MNHNS; CDR2 reads SASEGT. V lost 3 bases to trimming and J lost 4 bases, with 4 bases between them. CDR3 length: 12 residues.

This clonotype appeared a few times. The chain has TRBV5-6 and TRBJ2-3, with a possible D match to TRBD2 (5 bases). This CDR3 comprises 14 residues. Germline CDR1 SGHDT, CDR2 YYEEEE. V shed 4 bases and J shed 4 bases, with 13 bases lying between them. The CDR3 reads CASSVGAGADTQYF. The CDR3 nucleotides are TGTGCCAGCAGCGTCGGCGCCGGGGCAGATACGCAGTATTTT.

The rearrangement uses TRBV20-1 and TRBJ1-5; maybe TRBD1 (5 bases). The V end was cut by 1 base, the J end by 6 bases, with 10 bases between. Germline V lookup: CDR1 DFQATT, CDR2 SNEGSKA (reference sequence). The CDR3 sequence is 13 residues long. The CDR3 coding sequence is TGCAGTGCTAGAGGTTGGGACGGTCAGCCCCAGCATTTT. It translates to CSARGWDGQPQHF.

The V gene is TRBV6-5, the J gene TRBJ2-1, with TRBD2 matching over 10 bases. The CDR3 loop spans 18 amino acids. V lost 2 bases and J lost 9; bases outside the gene matches: 16. Germline V CDR1 and CDR2: MNHEY, SVGAGI. CDR3 protein: CASSYGRGASGGYSEQFF. The CDR3 DNA reads as TGTGCCAGCAGTTACGGGAGGGGAGCTAGCGGGGGATATTCTGAGCAGTTCTTC.

This chain connects TRBV12-3 or TRBV12-4 to TRBJ1-1; D perhaps matches TRBD1 (6 bases). With 5 bases removed from V and 2 bases from J, the gap between germline ends came to 18 bases. The CDR3 runs 16 residues. Here the CDR3 DNA reads TGTGCCAGCAGTCTTGACCAGGGGATATCCAACACTGAAGCTTTCTTT. It yields the protein CASSLDQGISNTEAFF.

In its sample, this clonotype was seen a few times. At one end, the junction sequence differs from germline, possibly due to a read error. This chain connects TRBV5-1 to TRBJ2-6, with TRBD1 as a possible D gene (5 bases). The CDR3 runs to 15 residues. In germline, CDR1 is SGHRS, CDR2 YFSETQ. CDR3 in amino acids: CASSLSYSGANVPTF. In DNA form, the CDR3 reads TGCGCCAGCAGCTTGTCTTACTCTGGGGCCAACGTCCCGACTTTC.